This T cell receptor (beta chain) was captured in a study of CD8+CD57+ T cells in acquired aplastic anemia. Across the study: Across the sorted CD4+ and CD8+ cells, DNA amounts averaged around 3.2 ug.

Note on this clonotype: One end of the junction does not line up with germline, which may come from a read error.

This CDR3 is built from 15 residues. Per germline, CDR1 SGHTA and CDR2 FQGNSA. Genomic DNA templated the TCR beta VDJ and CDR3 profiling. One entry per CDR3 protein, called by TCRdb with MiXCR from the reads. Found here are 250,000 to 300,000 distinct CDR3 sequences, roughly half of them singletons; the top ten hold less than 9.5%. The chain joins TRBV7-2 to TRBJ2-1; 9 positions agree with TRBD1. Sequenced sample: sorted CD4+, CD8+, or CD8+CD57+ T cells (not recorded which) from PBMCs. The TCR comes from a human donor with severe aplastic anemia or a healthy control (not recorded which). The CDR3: CASSPWDRARNGQFF. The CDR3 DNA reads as TGTGCCAGCAGCCCGTGGGACAGGGCTCGGAATGGGCAGTTCTTC.